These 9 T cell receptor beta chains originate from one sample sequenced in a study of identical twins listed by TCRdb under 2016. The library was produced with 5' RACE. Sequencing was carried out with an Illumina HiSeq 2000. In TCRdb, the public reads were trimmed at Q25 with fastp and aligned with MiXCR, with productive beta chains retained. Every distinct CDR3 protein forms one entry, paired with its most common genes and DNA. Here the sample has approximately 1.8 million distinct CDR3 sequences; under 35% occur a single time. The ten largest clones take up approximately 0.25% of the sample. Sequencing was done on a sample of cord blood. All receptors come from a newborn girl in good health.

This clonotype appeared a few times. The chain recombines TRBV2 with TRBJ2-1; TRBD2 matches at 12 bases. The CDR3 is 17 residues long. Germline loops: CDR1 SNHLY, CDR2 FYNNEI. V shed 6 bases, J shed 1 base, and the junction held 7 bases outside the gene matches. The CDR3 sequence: CASRAGLAGPSYNEQFF. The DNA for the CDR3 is TGTGCCAGCAGAGCCGGACTAGCGGGACCTTCCTACAATGAGCAGTTCTTC.

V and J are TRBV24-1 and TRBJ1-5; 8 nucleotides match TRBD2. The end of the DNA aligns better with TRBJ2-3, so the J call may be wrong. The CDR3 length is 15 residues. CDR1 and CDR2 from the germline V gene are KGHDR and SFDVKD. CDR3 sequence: CATSDSLAEVDTQYF. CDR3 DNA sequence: TGTGCCACCAGTGATTCACTAGCGGAGGTGGATACGCAGTATTTT.

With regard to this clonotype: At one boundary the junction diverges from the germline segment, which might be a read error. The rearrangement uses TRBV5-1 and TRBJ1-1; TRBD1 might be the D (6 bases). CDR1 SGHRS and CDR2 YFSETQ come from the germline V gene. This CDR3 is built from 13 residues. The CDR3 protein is CASSERGGTEVFF. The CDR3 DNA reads TGCGCCAGCAGCGAAAGGGGGGGGACTGAAGTTTTCTTT.

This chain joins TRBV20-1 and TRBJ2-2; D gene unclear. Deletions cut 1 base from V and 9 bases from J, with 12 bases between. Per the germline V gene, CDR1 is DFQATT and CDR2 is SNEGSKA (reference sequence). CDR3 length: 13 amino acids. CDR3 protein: CSARGEASRELFF. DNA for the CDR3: TGCAGTGCTAGAGGGGAAGCTTCGCGGGAGCTGTTTTTT.

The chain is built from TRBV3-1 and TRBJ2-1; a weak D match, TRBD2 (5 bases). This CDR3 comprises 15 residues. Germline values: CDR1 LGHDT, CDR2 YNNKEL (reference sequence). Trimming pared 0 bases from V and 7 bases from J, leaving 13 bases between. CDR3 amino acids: CASSQDSRRGNEQFF. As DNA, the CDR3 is TGTGCCAGCAGCCAAGATTCCCGGCGAGGGAATGAGCAGTTCTTC.

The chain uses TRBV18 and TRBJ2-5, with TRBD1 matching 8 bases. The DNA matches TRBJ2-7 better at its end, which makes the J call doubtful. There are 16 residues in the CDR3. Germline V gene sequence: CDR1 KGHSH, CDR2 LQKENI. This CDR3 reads CASSPLQGQGAHEQYF. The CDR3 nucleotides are TGTGCCAGCTCACCACTGCAGGGGCAGGGGGCCCACGAGCAGTACTTC.

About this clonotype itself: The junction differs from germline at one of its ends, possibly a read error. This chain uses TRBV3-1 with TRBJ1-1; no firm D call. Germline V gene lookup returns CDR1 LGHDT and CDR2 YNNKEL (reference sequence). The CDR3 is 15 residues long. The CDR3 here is CAGSQGGGVGAEAFF. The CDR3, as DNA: TGTGCCGGCAGCCAAGGCGGCGGTGTTGGGGCTGAAGCTTTCTTT. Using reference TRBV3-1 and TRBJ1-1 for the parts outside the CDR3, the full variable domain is DTAVSQTPKYLVTQMGNDKSIKCEQNLGHDTMYWYKQDSKKFLKIMFSYNNKELIINETVPNRFSPKSPDKAHLNLHINSLELGDSAVYFCAGSQGGGVGAEAFFGQGTRLTVV.

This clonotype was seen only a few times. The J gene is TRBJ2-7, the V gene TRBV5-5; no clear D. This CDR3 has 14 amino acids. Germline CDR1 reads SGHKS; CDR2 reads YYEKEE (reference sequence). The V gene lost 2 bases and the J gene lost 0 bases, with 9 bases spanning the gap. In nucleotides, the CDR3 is TGTGCCAGCAGCTTTAGGGTTACCTCCTACGAGCAGTACTTC. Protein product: CASSFRVTSYEQYF. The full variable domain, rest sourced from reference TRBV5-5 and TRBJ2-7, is DAGVTQSPTHLIKTRGQQVTLRCSPISGHKSVSWYQQVLGQGPQFIFQYYEKEERGRGNFPDRFSARQFPNYSSELNVNALLLGDSALYLCASSFRVTSYEQYFGPGTRLTVT.

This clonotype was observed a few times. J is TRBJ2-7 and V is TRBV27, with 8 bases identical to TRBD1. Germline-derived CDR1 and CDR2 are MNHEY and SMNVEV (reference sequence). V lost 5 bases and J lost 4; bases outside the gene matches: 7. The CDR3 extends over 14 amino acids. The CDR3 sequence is CASSPMDRVYEQYF. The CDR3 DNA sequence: TGTGCCAGCAGTCCTATGGACAGGGTTTACGAGCAGTACTTC.